The rows below give T cell receptor beta chains drawn from one sample of a study of cytomegalovirus exposure and HLA in healthy donors. Sequenced by immunoSEQ multiplex PCR; TCRdb stores in-frame clones only, minus some. The data show about 220,000 clones, roughly 88% seen once. Sequencing was done on a sample of PBMCs. These receptors originate from a woman aged 30 to 39 in good health and CMV-seropositive. Both conserved end residues are part of each CDR3. Fields, in order: clone size, J gene, V gene, D gene, CDR3 DNA, CDR3 protein. D genes are given only for firm matches. Clone size is given for some rows only: seen once, a few or many times, or a class if the clone is expanded.

clone_size: -
j_call: TRBJ2-6
v_call: TRBV7-3
d_call: -
cdr3_nt: TGTGCCAGCAGCTTTGGGAGCTCTGGGGCCAACGTCCTGACTTTC
cdr3_aa: CASSFGSSGANVLTF

clone_size: -
j_call: TRBJ2-5
v_call: TRBV30
d_call: TRBD1
cdr3_nt: TGTGCCTGGAGTTCGACAGGGGCGAAGACCCAGTACTTC
cdr3_aa: CAWSSTGAKTQYF

clone_size: once
j_call: TRBJ2-1
v_call: TRBV6-1
d_call: -
cdr3_nt: TGTGCCAGCAGTGTGGGGGTTAGTAGCTACAATGAGCAGTTCTTC
cdr3_aa: CASSVGVSSYNEQFF

clone_size: -
j_call: TRBJ2-7
v_call: TRBV4-1
d_call: -
cdr3_nt: TGCGCCAGCAGCCTTAGACAGGACGCCTACTACGAGCAGTACTTC
cdr3_aa: CASSLRQDAYYEQYF

clone_size: -
j_call: TRBJ2-2
v_call: TRBV7-9
d_call: TRBD2
cdr3_nt: TGTGCCAGCAGCTTAAGTACTTGGGGGGGTTTCTCGAACACCGGGGAGCTGTTTTTT
cdr3_aa: CASSLSTWGGFSNTGELFF

clone_size: once
j_call: TRBJ1-2
v_call: TRBV6-1
d_call: TRBD1
cdr3_nt: TGTGCCAGCAGTGCATACAGGGGGCCCTATGGCTACACCTTC
cdr3_aa: CASSAYRGPYGYTF

clone_size: -
j_call: TRBJ2-3
v_call: TRBV5-1
d_call: TRBD2
cdr3_nt: TGCGCCAGCAGTCCCGGGACTAGGGAGGCAGATACGCAGTATTTT
cdr3_aa: CASSPGTREADTQYF

clone_size: large
j_call: TRBJ2-6
v_call: TRBV21-1
d_call: -
cdr3_nt: TGTGCCAGCAGCAAAGCGGAGGGGGCCAACGTCCTGACTTTC
cdr3_aa: CASSKAEGANVLTF

clone_size: -
j_call: TRBJ2-7
v_call: TRBV2
d_call: -
cdr3_nt: TGTGCCAGCAGCCTTCGAGAGCAGTACTTC
cdr3_aa: CASSLREQYF

clone_size: -
j_call: TRBJ2-7
v_call: TRBV6-5
d_call: TRBD2
cdr3_nt: TGTGCCAGCAGTTATTCTGGGAGGGAGTACGAGCAGTACTTC
cdr3_aa: CASSYSGREYEQYF

clone_size: -
j_call: TRBJ2-2
v_call: TRBV19
d_call: TRBD2
cdr3_nt: TGTGCCAGTAGCAGACTAGCGGGAGCGCTAAACACCGGGGAGCTGTTTTTT
cdr3_aa: CASSRLAGALNTGELFF

clone_size: -
j_call: TRBJ1-2
v_call: TRBV9
d_call: -
cdr3_nt: TGTGCCAGCACCAAATCCAGACAGGTTTGGGACTATGGCTACACCTTC
cdr3_aa: CASTKSRQVWDYGYTF

clone_size: once
j_call: TRBJ2-5
v_call: TRBV23-1
d_call: -
cdr3_nt: TGCGCCAGCAGTCAAGCCACACAGGCTTTGGGCCAAGAGACCCAGTACTTC
cdr3_aa: CASSQATQALGQETQYF

clone_size: -
j_call: TRBJ2-7
v_call: TRBV6-1
d_call: TRBD1
cdr3_nt: TGTGCCACCAACGAGGTGGACAGGGGGGGAGAGCAGTACTTC
cdr3_aa: CATNEVDRGGEQYF

clone_size: once
j_call: TRBJ2-7
v_call: TRBV19
d_call: TRBD2
cdr3_nt: TGTGCCAGTAGTCTACGGACTAGCGGGAGGGCCCTCAACGAGCAGTACTTC
cdr3_aa: CASSLRTSGRALNEQYF

clone_size: few
j_call: TRBJ1-2
v_call: TRBV29-1
d_call: -
cdr3_nt: TGCAGCGTTGAACCACGTGGTGGCTACACCTTC
cdr3_aa: CSVEPRGGYTF

clone_size: -
j_call: TRBJ2-3
v_call: TRBV30
d_call: -
cdr3_nt: TGTGCCTGGAGTGTTGGGGATACGCAGTATTTT
cdr3_aa: CAWSVGDTQYF

clone_size: -
j_call: TRBJ1-2
v_call: TRBV4-2
d_call: -
cdr3_nt: TGTGCCAGCAGCCAGACGGGGGCGGGTGACTATGGCTACACCTTC
cdr3_aa: CASSQTGAGDYGYTF

clone_size: -
j_call: TRBJ2-2
v_call: TRBV7-9
d_call: -
cdr3_nt: TGTGCCAGCAGCTCCCTGATCACCGACGGCTTCACCGGGGAGCTGTTTTTT
cdr3_aa: CASSSLITDGFTGELFF

clone_size: -
j_call: TRBJ2-7
v_call: TRBV27
d_call: TRBD2
cdr3_nt: TGTGCCACCCTCCGGACTAGCGGAACCTACGAGCAGTACTTC
cdr3_aa: CATLRTSGTYEQYF

clone_size: once
j_call: TRBJ2-3
v_call: TRBV5-6
d_call: TRBD1
cdr3_nt: TGTGCCAGCAGCTTCGGGACAGTCGGAGATACGCAGTATTTT
cdr3_aa: CASSFGTVGDTQYF

clone_size: -
j_call: TRBJ1-5
v_call: TRBV28
d_call: -
cdr3_nt: TGTGCCAGTCGGGGGGGTCACTTGGCGAATCAGCCCCAGCATTTT
cdr3_aa: CASRGGHLANQPQHF

clone_size: -
j_call: TRBJ1-1
v_call: TRBV2
d_call: -
cdr3_nt: TGTGCCAGCAGTGTAGTGGGAGAAGCTTTCTTT
cdr3_aa: CASSVVGEAFF

clone_size: once
j_call: TRBJ2-7
v_call: TRBV7-2
d_call: TRBD2
cdr3_nt: TGTGCCAGCAGCTACCTAGCGGGAGGGGACTACGAGCAGTACTTC
cdr3_aa: CASSYLAGGDYEQYF

clone_size: -
j_call: TRBJ2-7
v_call: TRBV30
d_call: TRBD2
cdr3_nt: TGTGCCTGGGGACTAGCGTACGAGCAGTACTTC
cdr3_aa: CAWGLAYEQYF

clone_size: -
j_call: TRBJ2-7
v_call: TRBV4-1
d_call: TRBD2
cdr3_nt: TGCGCCAGCAGCCAAGAGCCCGGAGGGACTAGCGGGACCTACGAGCAGTACTTC
cdr3_aa: CASSQEPGGTSGTYEQYF

clone_size: -
j_call: TRBJ1-1
v_call: TRBV9
d_call: TRBD1
cdr3_nt: TGTGCCACCTTCAAGGGGACAGGGATATGGGGCATAACCTACACTGAAGCTTTCTTT
cdr3_aa: CATFKGTGIWGITYTEAFF

clone_size: few
j_call: TRBJ1-2
v_call: TRBV30
d_call: -
cdr3_nt: TGTGCCTGGAGTGTAGGTAGGGGCTCCACCCCAACCGGCTACACCTTC
cdr3_aa: CAWSVGRGSTPTGYTF

clone_size: -
j_call: TRBJ1-5
v_call: TRBV27
d_call: TRBD1
cdr3_nt: TGTGCCAGCAGTTTAGGACAGGGGGAAAATCAGCCCCAGCATTTT
cdr3_aa: CASSLGQGENQPQHF

clone_size: -
j_call: TRBJ1-1
v_call: TRBV28
d_call: -
cdr3_nt: TGTGCCAGCAGTTTGGGGCAGCTCAACACTGAAGCTTTCTTT
cdr3_aa: CASSLGQLNTEAFF

clone_size: -
j_call: TRBJ2-7
v_call: TRBV20-1
d_call: -
cdr3_nt: TGCAGTGCCCGGACATCCTACGAGCAGTACTTC
cdr3_aa: CSARTSYEQYF

clone_size: -
j_call: TRBJ1-2
v_call: TRBV5-1
d_call: -
cdr3_nt: TGCGCCAGCAGCTGGAATCTTTACGGGGCCTATGGCTACACCTTC
cdr3_aa: CASSWNLYGAYGYTF

clone_size: -
j_call: TRBJ1-4
v_call: TRBV30
d_call: TRBD1
cdr3_nt: TGTGCCTGGAGTCCTGGCTGGGTGGCAGACAAGGGACAGTATGAAAAACTGTTTTTT
cdr3_aa: CAWSPGWVADKGQYEKLFF

clone_size: -
j_call: TRBJ2-5
v_call: TRBV5-1
d_call: TRBD2
cdr3_nt: TGCGCCAGCAGCAGCGGGGGGCGGGACGGAATCGAGACCCAGTACTTC
cdr3_aa: CASSSGGRDGIETQYF

clone_size: -
j_call: TRBJ2-3
v_call: TRBV4-3
d_call: TRBD2
cdr3_nt: TGCGCCAGCAGCCAAAGGTCACCGGGACTAGTCTATACGCAGTATTTT
cdr3_aa: CASSQRSPGLVYTQYF

clone_size: -
j_call: TRBJ1-5
v_call: TRBV18
d_call: -
cdr3_nt: TGTGCCAGCTCGGCAGATAGCAATCAGCCCCAGCATTTT
cdr3_aa: CASSADSNQPQHF

clone_size: -
j_call: TRBJ1-1
v_call: TRBV7-3
d_call: -
cdr3_nt: TGTGCCAGCAGCTCAAGACAGGTCACTGAAGCTTTCTTT
cdr3_aa: CASSSRQVTEAFF

clone_size: -
j_call: TRBJ2-6
v_call: TRBV5-4
d_call: -
cdr3_nt: TGTGCCAGCAGCCTCTATGGAGGGGCTGGGGCCAACGTCCTGACTTTC
cdr3_aa: CASSLYGGAGANVLTF

clone_size: -
j_call: TRBJ1-2
v_call: TRBV6-1
d_call: -
cdr3_nt: TGTGCCAGCAGTGAAGGGGACTATGGCTACACCTTC
cdr3_aa: CASSEGDYGYTF

clone_size: -
j_call: TRBJ2-3
v_call: TRBV28
d_call: -
cdr3_nt: TGTGCCAGCAGTCCCACCCAGGGGAAGAAGACAGATACGCAGTATTTT
cdr3_aa: CASSPTQGKKTDTQYF

clone_size: -
j_call: TRBJ2-1
v_call: TRBV9
d_call: -
cdr3_nt: TGTGCCAGCAGCGTAGACGGGGAGGCCTACAATGAGCAGTTCTTC
cdr3_aa: CASSVDGEAYNEQFF

clone_size: -
j_call: TRBJ1-1
v_call: TRBV2
d_call: TRBD1
cdr3_nt: TGTGCCAGCAAGATCGGCCGGGACAGGGGCGTGAACACTGAAGCTTTCTTT
cdr3_aa: CASKIGRDRGVNTEAFF

clone_size: -
j_call: TRBJ1-2
v_call: TRBV9
d_call: TRBD1
cdr3_nt: TGTGCCAGCAGCGTAGGGACAGGGCCGGAGGCTGGCTACACCTTC
cdr3_aa: CASSVGTGPEAGYTF

clone_size: -
j_call: TRBJ2-7
v_call: TRBV28
d_call: TRBD1
cdr3_nt: TGTGCCAGCAGTGAGCTATCCGGGACAGGGTCCTACGAGCAGTACTTC
cdr3_aa: CASSELSGTGSYEQYF

clone_size: -
j_call: TRBJ2-1
v_call: TRBV4-2
d_call: -
cdr3_nt: TGTGCCAGCAGCTATCCTATGAGCTCCTACAATGAGCAGTTCTTC
cdr3_aa: CASSYPMSSYNEQFF

clone_size: once
j_call: TRBJ1-2
v_call: TRBV6-5
d_call: TRBD1
cdr3_nt: TGTGCCAGCAGGTCCCGGGACAGGGGATTCGGCTACACCTTC
cdr3_aa: CASRSRDRGFGYTF

clone_size: -
j_call: TRBJ2-7
v_call: TRBV27
d_call: TRBD2
cdr3_nt: TGTGCCAGCAGTGGACGGGGGGACGAGCAGTACTTC
cdr3_aa: CASSGRGDEQYF

clone_size: once
j_call: TRBJ2-5
v_call: TRBV2
d_call: -
cdr3_nt: TGTGCCAGCAGTGAAGCCCGACTTCAGGAGACCCAGTACTTC
cdr3_aa: CASSEARLQETQYF

clone_size: -
j_call: TRBJ2-5
v_call: TRBV11-2
d_call: -
cdr3_nt: TGTGCCAGCAGCTTAGTAATACAGGGCCATGGGGAGACCCAGTACTTC
cdr3_aa: CASSLVIQGHGETQYF